These 22 T cell receptor beta chains originate from one sample sequenced in a study of early T cells in non-severe SARS-CoV-2 infection. TCRdb passed the 5' RACE reads through MiXCR, listing each CDR3 protein once. Among roughly 41,000 distinct CDR3 sequences, 5% to 5.5% were seen once, and the ten largest hold approximately 5.1%. Specimen: whole blood, collected at baseline. The receptors here all came from an adult who was a healthcare worker with PCR-confirmed SARS-CoV-2 infection or an uninfected control (not recorded which).

The chain joins TRBV12-3 or TRBV12-4 to TRBJ2-1, with D unresolved. V was cut by 6 bases and J by 5 bases, with 8 bases left in between. This CDR3 contains 12 residues. The CDR3 DNA follows: TGTGCCAGCAGCTGGACCGACAATGAGCAGTTCTTC. This sequence encodes CASSWTDNEQFF.

This clonotype has a count of ten or more. The chain couples TRBV29-1 to TRBJ2-6; tentatively, D is TRBD2 (5 bases). Trimming removed 0 bases at V and 4 bases at J, with 13 bases between. Per the germline V gene, CDR1 is SQVTM and CDR2 is ANQGSEA. CDR3 length equals 16 residues. CDR3: CSVEDGQPGGANVLTF. CDR3 sequence (DNA): TGCAGCGTTGAAGATGGGCAGCCGGGAGGGGCCAACGTCCTGACTTTC. Looking up the rest from reference TRBV29-1 and TRBJ2-6 gives the full variable domain: SAVISQKPSRDICQRGTSLTIQCQVDSQVTMMFWYRQQPGQSLTLIATANQGSEATYESGFVIDKFPISRPNLTFSTLTVSNMSPEDSSIYLCSVEDGQPGGANVLTFGAGSRLTVL.

This clonotype came up a few times. The chain carries TRBV10-2 and TRBJ2-1; D perhaps matches TRBD2 (6 bases). The CDR3 spans 11 residues. In germline, CDR1 is WSHSY, CDR2 SAAADI. Trimming removed 7 bases from V and 12 bases from J, with 13 bases in between. CDR3 protein: CASTGSGRQFF. CDR3 in DNA: TGCGCCAGCACGGGTAGCGGTCGGCAGTTCTTC.

This clonotype was picked up many times. The V call is TRBV20-1, the J call TRBJ2-1, with TRBD2 as a possible D gene (5 bases). The CDR3 loop spans 11 amino acids. The germline V and J ends were trimmed by 3 bases and 9 bases, with 9 bases remaining between them. The germline V gene encodes CDR1 DFQATT and CDR2 SNEGSKA (reference sequence). CDR3 residues: CSASIGVEQFF. The CDR3 DNA reads as TGCAGTGCTAGTATCGGGGTTGAGCAGTTCTTC.

With regard to this clonotype: This may stem from a read error, because a much larger clone lies one nucleotide away. This chain links TRBV3-1 with TRBJ2-7, with 7 bases that match TRBD1. Germline CDR1 LGHDT, CDR2 YNNKEL (reference sequence). CDR3 length: 14 amino acids. The CDR3 here is CASSPAGGSCEQYF. The CDR3 region has the DNA TGTGCCAGCAGCCCAGCAGGGGGATCCTGCGAGCAGTACTTC.

This clonotype was recorded many times. The chain recombines TRBV19 with TRBJ2-3; 12 nucleotides align to TRBD1. Germline assignment: CDR1 LNHDA and CDR2 SQIVND (reference sequence). Trimming removed 0 bases from V and 6 bases from J; junction bases left unmatched: 19. The CDR3 sequence is 21 residues long. This CDR3 is CASSIDRPGQGAKGRRDTQYF. The CDR3 DNA reads as TGTGCCAGTAGTATAGATCGGCCGGGACAGGGGGCAAAGGGACGGAGGGATACGCAGTATTTT.

This clonotype appeared many times. The chain couples TRBV12-3 or TRBV12-4 to TRBJ2-2, with D possibly TRBD1 on 5 matching bases. Trimming took 7 bases from V and 2 from J, leaving 11 bases between them. CDR3 length: 14 amino acids. The CDR3 DNA follows: TGTGCCAGCAAATCAGGGATCAACACCGGGGAGCTGTTTTTT. Translating it yields CASKSGINTGELFF.

This clonotype has a count of ten or more. V usage is TRBV3-1 and J usage is TRBJ2-3, with TRBD2 as a possible D gene (5 bases). The germline V gene has CDR1 LGHDT and CDR2 YNNKEL (reference sequence). The CDR3 is made up of 12 amino acids. V gave up 5 bases and J gave up 6 bases, with 9 bases separating them. CDR3 amino acids: CASSSQRDTQYF. The DNA for the CDR3 is TGTGCCAGCAGCTCCCAGCGGGATACGCAGTATTTT.

The chain recombines TRBV29-1 with TRBJ2-4; 13 positions agree with TRBD2. V shed 4 bases and J 7 bases; nucleotides not matched to a gene: 4. Germline-derived CDR1 and CDR2 are SQVTM and ANQGSEA. This CDR3 comprises 14 residues. CDR3 region: CSVGTSGSTNIQYF. CDR3 bases: TGCAGCGTTGGGACTAGCGGGAGCACGAACATTCAGTACTTC.

This chain uses TRBV7-9 with TRBJ2-5; D might be TRBD1 (6 bases). The CDR3 consists of 16 residues. Trimming took 8 bases from V and 5 from J, leaving 24 bases between them. Germline CDR1 reads SEHNR; CDR2 reads FQNEAQ (reference sequence). Here the CDR3 DNA reads TGTGCCAGCCTTTCTGGGGGCGCACCCTTGTGGGAGACCCAGTACTTC. Translating it yields CASLSGGAPLWETQYF.

This clonotype appeared many times. The CDR3 loop is CASRGLAVTDTQYF. The CDR3, as DNA: TGTGCCAGCAGAGGACTAGCGGTGACAGATACGCAGTATTTT. This rearrangement joins TRBV27 to TRBJ2-3; 10 bases are shared with TRBD2. The CDR3 length is 14 residues. Germline V gene lookup returns CDR1 MNHEY and CDR2 SMNVEV (reference sequence). V shed 6 bases, J shed 3 bases, and the junction held 3 bases outside the gene matches.

This clonotype was seen repeatedly, ten times or more. The V and J genes are TRBV13 and TRBJ2-3, with 7 bases aligning to TRBD1. The CDR3 is 15 amino acids. The J segment lost 5 bases and the V segment lost 3 bases, leaving 8 bases of the junction unmatched. Germline CDR1 is PRHDT and CDR2 is FYEKMQ (reference sequence). The CDR3 reads CASSFSDRVKDTQYF. In DNA, the CDR3 is TGTGCCAGCAGCTTCTCAGACAGGGTGAAAGATACGCAGTATTTT.

The gene calls are TRBV28 and TRBJ2-7; 7 positions match TRBD2. This CDR3 spans 15 amino acids. V shed 3 bases, J shed 0 bases, and the junction held 5 bases outside the gene matches. Germline V lookup: CDR1 MDHEN, CDR2 SYDVKM. CDR3 DNA sequence: TGTGCCAGCAGTTTTGATCTAGCGGACTCCTACGAGCAGTACTTC. Amino acids: CASSFDLADSYEQYF.

The sample holds many counts of this clonotype. The rearrangement joins TRBV29-1 to TRBJ2-7; 11 nucleotides line up with TRBD2. CDR1 is SQVTM and CDR2 is ANQGSEA in the germline V gene. This CDR3 region has 14 residues. With 4 bases clipped from V and 1 base from J, the junction kept 3 bases outside the gene matches. In nucleotides, the CDR3 is TGCAGCGTTGTACGACTAGCGGGGTCCTACGAGCAGTACTTC. Protein product: CSVVRLAGSYEQYF.

This clonotype came up a few times. The gene calls are TRBV3-1 and TRBJ2-7; D gene ambiguous. The V and J ends lost 1 base and 2 bases respectively, with 3 bases between them. The V gene's germline CDR1 is LGHDT and CDR2 YNNKEL (reference sequence). The CDR3 is 12 amino acids. CDR3 sequence: CASSQVAYEQYF. Here the CDR3 DNA reads TGTGCCAGCAGCCAAGTGGCCTACGAGCAGTACTTC.

The rearrangement uses TRBV10-3 and TRBJ2-2; D not resolved. The CDR3 is 14 amino acids. Trimming shortened V by 3 bases and J by 3 bases, and 8 bases separated the two germline ends. From germline, CDR1 is ENHRY and CDR2 SYGVKD. CDR3 sequence reads: CAISDSYYTGELFF. In DNA, the CDR3 is TGTGCCATCAGTGACTCTTACTACACCGGGGAGCTGTTTTTT.

This clonotype has a count of ten or more. This rearrangement joins TRBV11-3 to TRBJ2-1; the D is unclear. V lost 3 bases, J lost 9 bases, and 12 bases lay in between. Germline V gene data show CDR1 as SGHNT and CDR2 as YENEEA. The CDR3 covers 13 residues. The CDR3 DNA reads TGTGCCAGCAGCTTGGGTCCTCCGAGTGAGCAGTTCTTC. Its translation is CASSLGPPSEQFF.

This clonotype was seen ten or more times. V and J are TRBV5-1 and TRBJ2-1, with 7 bases fitting TRBD2. The CDR3 runs to 16 residues. Per the germline V gene, CDR1 is SGHRS and CDR2 is YFSETQ. Trimming removed 0 bases from V and 3 bases from J; junction bases left unmatched: 6. The CDR3 DNA reads as TGCGCCAGCAGCTTGGTTGCTAGCGGAATCTACAATGAGCAGTTCTTC. Its protein product is CASSLVASGIYNEQFF.

Many counts were recorded for this clonotype. The rearrangement joins TRBV12-3 or TRBV12-4 to TRBJ1-1, with 7 bases lining up with TRBD1. Trimming took 6 bases from V and 4 from J; bases not matched to a gene: 14. This CDR3 is 16 amino acids long. CDR3 nucleotide sequence: TGTGCCAGCAGCCATAATTCAGGGGGATATATCACTGAAGCTTTCTTT. Translation gives CASSHNSGGYITEAFF.

The rearrangement links TRBV27 to TRBJ2-3, with a possible D match to TRBD1 (5 bases). Germline V gene sequence: CDR1 MNHEY, CDR2 SMNVEV (reference sequence). Trimming removed 3 bases at V and 4 bases at J, with 11 bases between. The CDR3 has 14 residues. The CDR3: CASSFLGAADTQYF. The CDR3 region has the DNA TGTGCCAGCAGTTTCTTAGGGGCGGCAGATACGCAGTATTTT.

This clonotype was observed many times. The CDR3 DNA is TGTGCCAGCAGTCTACCGCGGGAGTACGGCGGGGAGCTGTTTTTT. Its translation: CASSLPREYGGELFF. The rearrangement links TRBV27 to TRBJ2-2; TRBD2 matches 7 bases. V lost 5 bases, J lost 7 bases, and 10 bases stayed unmatched. The germline V gene encodes CDR1 MNHEY and CDR2 SMNVEV (reference sequence). The CDR3 runs to 15 residues.

By proportion, this clonotype is medium-sized. The chain has TRBV11-3 and TRBJ2-1, with D tentatively TRBD1 or TRBD2 (5 bases each). This CDR3 has 20 residues. Germline assignment: CDR1 SGHNT and CDR2 YENEEA. The V gene lost 1 base and the J gene lost 0 bases, with 22 bases spanning the gap. The CDR3 reads CASSLAQTQIGASSYNEQFF. The CDR3 DNA sequence: TGTGCCAGCAGCTTAGCTCAGACCCAGATCGGGGCCAGCTCCTACAATGAGCAGTTCTTC.